What follows are 20 T cell receptor beta chains derived from one specimen sequenced in a study of T cell responses to AZD1222 COVID-19 vaccine. The assay was immunoSEQ multiplex PCR, and TCRdb's table has in-frame clones only and misses some. The data contain 45,000 to 60,000 clones, about 85% of them singletons. The sample in question was peripheral blood, obtained on day 0 of AZD1222 vaccination. These receptors were collected from an adult in good health.

The chain carries TRBV18 and TRBJ2-5; 8 bases are shared with TRBD1. The CDR3 has 14 amino acids. The germline gives CDR1 KGHSH, CDR2 LQKENI. Germline trimming cut 5 bases from V and 7 bases from J; bases unmatched to any gene: 9. The CDR3: CASSTGQGDMTQYF. The CDR3 nucleotides read TGTGCCAGCTCAACCGGACAGGGCGATATGACCCAGTACTTC.

The chain is built from TRBV6-5 and TRBJ2-1, with D possibly TRBD2 on 6 matching bases. The CDR3 is 13 residues long. Deletions cut 6 bases from V and 9 bases from J, with 15 bases between. CDR1 is MNHEY, CDR2 SVGAGI, per germline. CDR3: CASSPGPGGEQFF. Written as DNA, the CDR3 is TGTGCCAGCAGCCCGGGCCCCGGGGGTGAGCAGTTCTTC.

The chain joins TRBV20-1 to TRBJ2-2, with no clear D. Germline assignment: CDR1 DFQATT and CDR2 SNEGSKA (reference sequence). The CDR3 totals 11 residues. The V end was cut by 6 bases, the J end by 9 bases, with 11 bases between. CDR3 in amino acids: CSASRTRELFF. The CDR3 DNA is TGCAGTGCCAGCCGTACGCGGGAGCTGTTTTTT.

This chain links TRBV10-2 with TRBJ2-7; possible D gene TRBD2, 5 bases. There are 13 residues in the CDR3. Trimming shortened V by 9 bases and J by 6 bases, and 18 bases separated the two germline ends. Germline CDR1 WSHSY, CDR2 SAAADI. CDR3 residues: CASWTSPLAEQYF. In DNA form, the CDR3 reads TGCGCCAGTTGGACCTCACCCCTAGCCGAGCAGTACTTC.

The CDR3 sequence: CASLGTGGATYEQYF. Written as DNA, the CDR3 is TGTGCCAGCCTAGGGACAGGGGGCGCAACCTACGAGCAGTACTTC. V gene TRBV18 combines with J gene TRBJ2-7, with 12 bases identical to TRBD1. Germline lookup yields CDR1 KGHSH and CDR2 LQKENI. The CDR3 runs 15 residues. V gave up 8 bases and J gave up 2 bases; unmatched junction bases: 7.

This clone has only one observation. This chain connects TRBV10-1 to TRBJ2-2, with 12 bases that match TRBD1. CDR3 length equals 17 residues. J lost 3 bases, V lost 10 bases, and 12 bases had no gene match. CDR1 and CDR2 (germline): WNHNN, SYGVQD (reference sequence). Here the CDR3 reads CATSGTGGLGDTGELFF. In nucleotides, the CDR3 is TGCGCCACCTCAGGGACAGGGGGCCTGGGGGACACCGGGGAGCTGTTTTTT.

This chain links TRBV7-3 with TRBJ2-1, with 8 bases that match TRBD2. The junction had 6 bases not matched to a gene; V was cut back by 4 bases and J by 7 bases. Germline V lookup: CDR1 SGHTA, CDR2 FQGTGA. The CDR3 consists of 14 residues. The CDR3 protein is CASSSQAGGNEQFF. The CDR3 DNA follows: TGTGCCAGCAGCTCCCAGGCGGGGGGTAATGAGCAGTTCTTC.

The chain recombines TRBV24-1 with TRBJ1-5, with TRBD1 matching over 11 bases. CDR1 and CDR2 (germline): KGHDR, SFDVKD. Trimming removed 2 bases from V and 5 bases from J; junction bases left unmatched: 4. The CDR3 is 16 residues long. The DNA for the CDR3 is TGTGCCACCAGTGATTCCGGGACAGGGGGGGATCAGCCCCAGCATTTT. Protein product: CATSDSGTGGDQPQHF.

The rearrangement joins TRBV28 to TRBJ1-5; 9 nucleotides agree with TRBD1. Germline CDR1 is MDHEN and CDR2 is SYDVKM. Trimming at V came to 6 bases and at J to 2 bases, leaving 11 bases not matched to a gene. The CDR3 loop spans 17 amino acids. CDR3 amino acids: CASSLQGAWDGNQPQHF. The DNA of the CDR3 is TGTGCCAGCAGCTTACAGGGGGCTTGGGATGGCAATCAGCCCCAGCATTTT. The variable domain in full, completed from reference TRBV28 and TRBJ1-5, reads DVKVTQSSRYLVKRTGEKVFLECVQDMDHENMFWYRQDPGLGLRLIYFSYDVKMKEKGDIPEGYSVSREKKERFSLILESASTNQTSMYLCASSLQGAWDGNQPQHFGDGTRLSIL.

The V call is TRBV7-9, the J call TRBJ2-1; tentatively, D is TRBD1 (6 bases). V was cut by 2 bases and J by 8 bases, with 10 bases left in between. Germline V gives CDR1 SEHNR, CDR2 FQNEAQ (reference sequence). The CDR3 length is 13 residues. The CDR3 is CASSLQGWDEQFF. CDR3 in DNA: TGTGCCAGCAGCTTACAGGGGTGGGATGAGCAGTTCTTC.

The V gene is TRBV4-3, the J gene TRBJ1-6, with D perhaps TRBD1 (5 bases). Germline V lookup: CDR1 LGHNA, CDR2 YSLEER. V gave up 0 bases and J gave up 9 bases, with 21 bases separating them. The CDR3 spans 18 residues. The CDR3 sequence: CASSQELGDSGLGSPLHF. The CDR3 coding sequence is TGCGCCAGCAGCCAAGAGCTCGGGGACTCGGGGTTGGGTTCACCCCTCCACTTT.

This chain joins TRBV6-5 and TRBJ2-3; 9 positions match TRBD1. The V gene end was trimmed by 4 bases and the J gene end by 1 base; junction bases not matched to a gene: 6. CDR1 MNHEY and CDR2 SVGAGI come from the germline V gene. This CDR3 comprises 16 residues. CDR3 DNA sequence: TGTGCCAGCAGTTCGAAACAGGGGGCTCGCACAGATACGCAGTATTTT. Protein: CASSSKQGARTDTQYF.

J is TRBJ2-3 and V is TRBV7-2; tentatively, D is TRBD2 (9 bases). The CDR3 consists of 15 residues. Trimming stripped 3 bases from V and 6 bases from J, with 16 bases between. The V gene's germline CDR1 is SGHTA and CDR2 FQGNSA. The CDR3 region has the DNA TGTGCCAGCAGCTTGCAGGGGGCGGGAGGGGATACGCAGTATTTT. This sequence encodes CASSLQGAGGDTQYF.

In this sample, this clone turned up once. The chain employs TRBV4-2 and TRBJ2-7; TRBD2 agrees at 12 bases. V shed 0 bases and J 9 bases; nucleotides not matched to a gene: 12. This CDR3 is 17 amino acids long. Germline loops: CDR1 LGHNA, CDR2 YNFKEQ. For the CDR3, the DNA is TGTGCCAGCAGCCAAGATGATGGGCTAGCGGGGGGGGCGCGGCAGTACTTC. Translation gives CASSQDDGLAGGARQYF.

DNA of the CDR3: TGTGCCAGCACCCAGGGAGGGACAGGGAAAAACATTCAGTACTTC. Translation: CASTQGGTGKNIQYF. The chain employs TRBV6-5 and TRBJ2-4, with 9 positions matching TRBD1. The V gene's germline CDR1 is MNHEY and CDR2 SVGAGI. Trimming at V came to 7 bases and at J to 4 bases, leaving 8 bases not matched to a gene. The CDR3 is made up of 15 amino acids.

J is TRBJ1-1 and V is TRBV11-3; D is undetermined. The CDR3 contains 13 residues. Trimming removed 0 bases from V and 2 bases from J, with 4 bases in between. In germline, CDR1 is SGHNT, CDR2 YENEEA. In nucleotides, the CDR3 is TGTGCCAGCAGCTTAGAGTCAAACACTGAAGCTTTCTTT. Its translation is CASSLESNTEAFF.

V usage is TRBV4-2 and J usage is TRBJ1-3, with D possibly TRBD1 on 6 matching bases. This CDR3 spans 17 amino acids. CDR1 is LGHNA and CDR2 is YNFKEQ in the germline V gene. The V end lost 0 bases, the J end lost 1 base, and 13 bases lay between the germline ends. CDR3 DNA: TGTGCCAGCAGCCAAGATCTGGGAGGGGGGTCTGGAAACACCATATATTTT. Translating it yields CASSQDLGGGSGNTIYF.

The chain has TRBV12-3 or TRBV12-4 and TRBJ2-5; maybe TRBD2 (6 bases). The V and J ends lost 5 bases and 4 bases respectively, with 11 bases between them. The CDR3 is 13 residues long. The CDR3: CASSRRSGETQYF. CDR3 sequence (DNA): TGTGCCAGCAGTCGGCGTAGCGGAGAGACCCAGTACTTC.

This rearrangement joins TRBV2 to TRBJ2-5; D not certain. Trimming stripped 7 bases from V and 5 bases from J, with 8 bases between. The CDR3 is made up of 11 amino acids. From germline, CDR1 is SNHLY and CDR2 FYNNEI. CDR3 in amino acids: CASKKDETQYF. CDR3 DNA sequence: TGTGCCAGCAAAAAGGATGAGACCCAGTACTTC.

V gene TRBV11-3 combines with J gene TRBJ2-3; D not certain. Trimming removed 3 bases from V and 0 bases from J, with 4 bases in between. The CDR3 is 13 amino acids. Per germline, CDR1 SGHNT and CDR2 YENEEA. Written as DNA, the CDR3 is TGTGCCAGCAGCTTGGTCAGCACAGATACGCAGTATTTT. It translates to CASSLVSTDTQYF.